The 32 T cell receptor beta chains in this list originate from one sample, sequenced in a study of type 1 and type 2 diabetes patients. The PCR template was genomic DNA. Amplification of the beta chain CDR3 used 30 forward and 13 reverse multiplex primers. TCRdb called the multiplex PCR reads again in MiXCR, with one record for every CDR3 protein. The table lists about 250,000 distinct CDR3 sequences, approximately 50% of them singletons. The specimen sequenced was peripheral blood mononuclear cells (PBMCs). These TCRs come from a man aged 18-30 years with type 2 diabetes.

V gene TRBV19 combines with J gene TRBJ2-7; 8 bases fit TRBD1. The CDR3 contains 15 residues. V trimming: 3 bases; J trimming: 3 bases; junction bases outside the gene matches: 7. Per germline, CDR1 LNHDA and CDR2 SQIVND (reference sequence). The CDR3 sequence: CASSIGAGTGYEQYF. The CDR3 coding sequence is TGTGCCAGTAGTATTGGGGCCGGGACAGGCTACGAGCAGTACTTC.

V gene TRBV4-1 combines with J gene TRBJ2-1, with 7 bases matching TRBD2. The V segment lost 1 base and the J segment 7 bases; nucleotides outside the gene matches: 13. CDR1 is MGHRA, CDR2 YSYEKL, per germline. The CDR3 covers 17 residues. As DNA, the CDR3 is TGCGCCAGCAGCCAAGGACCGTCCGGGGACGGGAGGAATGAGCAGTTCTTC. Translated, it gives CASSQGPSGDGRNEQFF.

The rearrangement joins TRBV24-1 to TRBJ2-7; tentatively, D is TRBD2 (6 bases). The germline gives CDR1 KGHDR, CDR2 SFDVKD. The CDR3 is 15 amino acids. V was shortened by 2 bases and J by 7 bases, with 17 bases between the two germline ends. CDR3 coding DNA: TGTGCCACCAGTGATTCCACCCTCCGTGCGGGGGAGCAGTACTTC. Translation: CATSDSTLRAGEQYF.

The chain has TRBV7-3 and TRBJ2-1; TRBD2 is a possible D gene (6 bases). Trimming removed 2 bases from V and 8 bases from J, with 13 bases in between. Germline CDR1 SGHTA, CDR2 FQGTGA. This CDR3 spans 14 amino acids. CDR3 sequence: CASSLSAGNHEQFF. The CDR3, as DNA: TGTGCCAGCAGCTTATCAGCGGGTAACCATGAGCAGTTCTTC.

The V gene is TRBV3-1, the J gene TRBJ2-7; 8 nucleotides match TRBD1. Germline lookup yields CDR1 LGHDT and CDR2 YNNKEL (reference sequence). The CDR3 consists of 13 residues. Trimming removed 4 bases from V and 4 bases from J; junction bases left unmatched: 3. The CDR3 sequence is CASSRDRKYEQYF. CDR3 nucleotide sequence: TGTGCCAGCAGCCGGGACAGGAAGTACGAGCAGTACTTC.

This clonotype was detected only a few times. The V gene is TRBV19, the J gene TRBJ2-1; the match to TRBD1 covers 11 bases. Germline V lookup: CDR1 LNHDA, CDR2 SQIVND (reference sequence). The CDR3 covers 18 residues. Trimming at V came to 9 bases and at J to 2 bases, leaving 15 bases not matched to a gene. The CDR3 loop is CASRATPGQGVAYNEQFF. The CDR3 nucleotides are TGTGCCAGCCGCGCCACCCCGGGACAGGGGGTTGCCTACAATGAGCAGTTCTTC.

This chain links TRBV6-1 with TRBJ1-1; unclear D gene. Germline CDR1 MNHNS, CDR2 SASEGT. This CDR3 has 15 amino acids. The V end was cut by 1 base, the J end by 0 bases, with 9 bases between. The CDR3 spells CASSEGLTMNTEAFF. The DNA of the CDR3 is TGTGCCAGCAGTGAAGGGCTCACCATGAACACTGAAGCTTTCTTT.

J is TRBJ1-6 and V is TRBV28; D not certain. Germline V gene data show CDR1 as MDHEN and CDR2 as SYDVKM. V was clipped by 1 base and J by 9 bases, with 10 bases between them. CDR3 length: 14 amino acids. CDR3 sequence (DNA): TGTGCCAGCAGTTTATTACAAGGGTCTTCACCCCTCCACTTT. Its translation is CASSLLQGSSPLHF.

The chain carries TRBV12-3 or TRBV12-4 and TRBJ2-2; tentative D call: TRBD1 (5 bases). CDR3 length equals 16 residues. The ends were cut back, 2 bases at V and 3 bases at J, with 13 bases in the middle. The chain's CDR3 is CASSLYQGMDTGELFF. Here the CDR3 DNA reads TGTGCCAGCAGTTTATACCAGGGTATGGACACCGGGGAGCTGTTTTTT.

The chain recombines TRBV15 with TRBJ1-4; a weak D match, TRBD1 (6 bases). This CDR3 region has 14 residues. Deletions cut 1 base from V and 5 bases from J, with 8 bases between. The germline V gene has CDR1 LNHNV and CDR2 YYDKDF (reference sequence). CDR3 nucleotide sequence: TGTGCCACCAGCAGAGGAGGGGGAAATGAAAAACTGTTTTTT. It is translated as CATSRGGGNEKLFF.

The J gene is TRBJ1-2, the V gene TRBV19, with D maybe TRBD1 (5 bases). Germline CDR1 is LNHDA and CDR2 is SQIVND (reference sequence). The germline V and J ends were trimmed by 5 bases and 4 bases, with 14 bases remaining between them. The CDR3 covers 14 residues. CDR3 region: CASSPQGGTYGYTF. DNA for the CDR3: TGTGCCAGTAGTCCGCAGGGAGGGACCTATGGCTACACCTTC.

Notes on this clonotype: A much larger clone differs by one base, so this may be a read error. In this CDR3 the conserved last residue, phenylalanine or tryptophan, is missing, so a read error is likely. The rearrangement links TRBV19 to TRBJ1-1; 8 nucleotides agree with TRBD1. Germline CDR1 reads LNHDA; CDR2 reads SQIVND (reference sequence). This CDR3 is 14 amino acids long. Trimming at V came to 3 bases and at J to 4 bases, leaving 4 bases not matched to a gene. This CDR3 reads CASSIRQGSTEAFL. CDR3 nucleotides: TGTGCCAGTAGTATCAGACAGGGGAGCACTGAAGCTTTCCTT.

The genes are TRBV6-5 and TRBJ2-7; 8 bases line up with TRBD1. This CDR3 comprises 13 residues. CDR1 and CDR2 from the germline V gene are MNHEY and SVGAGI. Trimming at V came to 7 bases and at J to 5 bases, leaving 7 bases not matched to a gene. CDR3 sequence: CASTPTGGNEQYF. In nucleotides, the CDR3 is TGTGCCAGCACCCCCACAGGGGGGAACGAGCAGTACTTC.

This chain uses TRBV9 with TRBJ1-1; possibly TRBD1 for D (5 bases). This CDR3 has 15 amino acids. Germline V gives CDR1 SGDLS, CDR2 YYNGEE. V was clipped by 4 bases and J by 5 bases, with 18 bases between them. The CDR3: CASSQRALGGTEAFF. CDR3 sequence (DNA): TGTGCCAGCAGCCAGAGGGCCCTCGGGGGAACTGAAGCTTTCTTT.

This clonotype came up a few times. This chain uses TRBV19 with TRBJ1-4; 7 bases line up with TRBD1. The J segment lost 8 bases and the V segment lost 5 bases, leaving 11 bases of the junction unmatched. Germline values: CDR1 LNHDA, CDR2 SQIVND (reference sequence). The CDR3 totals 15 residues. The CDR3 sequence is CASSPVDRAEEKLFF. The CDR3 bases are TGTGCCAGTAGTCCCGTCGACAGGGCCGAGGAAAAACTGTTTTTT.

The chain uses TRBV6-5 and TRBJ2-7; D ambiguous. This CDR3 has 13 amino acids. Trimming stripped 0 bases from V and 4 bases from J, with 7 bases between. Germline CDR1 reads MNHEY; CDR2 reads SVGAGI. CDR3 residues: CASSYSINYEQYF. The CDR3, as DNA: TGTGCCAGCAGTTACTCGATTAATTACGAGCAGTACTTC.

V is TRBV14 and J is TRBJ2-3; D unresolved. Germline loops: CDR1 SGHDN, CDR2 FVKESK. CDR3 length: 13 amino acids. V lost 1 base, J lost 2 bases, and 4 bases lay in between. CDR3 residues: CASSQAHTDTQYF. For the CDR3, the DNA is TGTGCCAGCAGCCAAGCCCACACAGATACGCAGTATTTT.

This clonotype was observed a few times. The CDR3 region has the DNA TGTGCCAGCAGTTTAGGACGCAATGAGCAGTTCTTC. This encodes CASSLGRNEQFF. The chain carries TRBV12-3 or TRBV12-4 and TRBJ2-1; D unresolved. The germline V and J ends were trimmed by 1 base and 6 bases, with 4 bases remaining between them. This CDR3 comprises 12 residues.

The chain combines TRBV7-2 with TRBJ1-1; D gene unclear. From germline, CDR1 is SGHTA and CDR2 FQGNSA. V was pared by 1 base and J by 0 bases, with 6 bases between. CDR3 length equals 14 residues. Here the CDR3 DNA reads TGTGCCAGCAGCTTAGAACAGCTGAACACTGAAGCTTTCTTT. Translating gives CASSLEQLNTEAFF.

J is TRBJ2-2 and V is TRBV7-9; TRBD1 is a possible D gene (5 bases). The V end lost 2 bases, the J end lost 4 bases, and 14 bases lay between the germline ends. CDR3 length equals 16 residues. Germline V gene data show CDR1 as SEHNR and CDR2 as FQNEAQ (reference sequence). CDR3 nucleotides: TGTGCCAGCAGCTTATCTCAGGGTTTTGGCACCGGGGAGCTGTTTTTT. This gives the protein CASSLSQGFGTGELFF. Based on the CDR3 plus reference TRBV7-9 and TRBJ2-2, the full variable domain is DTGVSQNPRHKITKRGQNVTFRCDPISEHNRLYWYRQTLGQGPEFLTYFQNEAQLEKSRLLSDRFSAERPKGSFSTLEIQRTEQGDSAMYLCASSLSQGFGTGELFFGEGSRLTVL.

The chain uses TRBV13 and TRBJ2-1; D is ambiguous. The germline V gene encodes CDR1 PRHDT and CDR2 FYEKMQ (reference sequence). This CDR3 contains 13 residues. V was shortened by 3 bases and J by 7 bases, with 10 bases between the two germline ends. DNA of the CDR3: TGTGCCAGCAGCTTGAGTCGCTATAATGAGCAGTTCTTC. Translation: CASSLSRYNEQFF.

This clonotype occurred a few times. The chain uses TRBV30 and TRBJ1-5; D unresolved. Trimming left V 1 base short and J 3 bases short, with 7 bases between. The CDR3 has 13 amino acids. The V gene's germline CDR1 is GTSNPN and CDR2 SVGIG (reference sequence). As DNA, the CDR3 is TGTGCCTGGAGTGAGGAGGTCAATCAGCCCCAGCATTTT. This codes for CAWSEEVNQPQHF.

V gene TRBV27 combines with J gene TRBJ2-7; D gene uncertain. Germline V gene lookup returns CDR1 MNHEY and CDR2 SMNVEV (reference sequence). The CDR3 consists of 14 residues. V gave up 0 bases and J gave up 5 bases, with 11 bases separating them. The CDR3 is CASSLSSLGNEQYF. The DNA for the CDR3 is TGTGCCAGCAGTTTATCGTCCCTCGGTAACGAGCAGTACTTC.

The rearrangement joins TRBV28 to TRBJ2-5, with a possible D match to TRBD1 (5 bases). V was clipped by 4 bases and J by 4 bases, with 16 bases between them. The CDR3 length is 15 residues. CDR1 MDHEN and CDR2 SYDVKM come from the germline V gene. Here the CDR3 DNA reads TGTGCCAGCAGTTACCTAGACAGAGCCGGAGAGACCCAGTACTTC. As protein: CASSYLDRAGETQYF. The full variable domain, with the rest looked up from reference TRBV28 and TRBJ2-5, is DVKVTQSSRYLVKRTGEKVFLECVQDMDHENMFWYRQDPGLGLRLIYFSYDVKMKEKGDIPEGYSVSREKKERFSLILESASTNQTSMYLCASSYLDRAGETQYFGPGTRLLVL.

Turning to this clonotype: This is likely a read error, given that the CDR3 carries no conserved phenylalanine or tryptophan at its end. This chain links TRBV6-6 with TRBJ1-6; TRBD1 aligns across 9 bases. The CDR3 has 14 residues. The junction had 6 bases not matched to a gene; V was cut back by 5 bases and J by 10 bases. Germline V gene lookup returns CDR1 MNHNY and CDR2 SVGAGI (reference sequence). Written as DNA, the CDR3 is TGTGCCAGCAGTATCTGGACAGGGGTGTCACCCCTCCACCTT. Protein: CASSIWTGVSPLHL.

The V and J genes are TRBV7-8 and TRBJ1-2; D remains unclear. Trimming cost V 1 base and J 4 bases, with 7 bases left between them. In germline, CDR1 is SGHVS, CDR2 FQNEAQ. The CDR3 has 13 residues. CDR3 protein: CASSLEAAYGYTF. CDR3 coding DNA: TGTGCCAGCAGCTTAGAGGCAGCCTATGGCTACACCTTC.

The rearrangement links TRBV9 to TRBJ2-1, with 8 bases fitting TRBD2. Per the germline V gene, CDR1 is SGDLS and CDR2 is YYNGEE. Germline trimming cut 4 bases from V and 6 bases from J; bases unmatched to any gene: 12. The CDR3 loop spans 16 amino acids. CDR3 DNA: TGTGCCAGCAGCACAAGGACCGGACTAGCAGGCAATGAGCAGTTCTTC. Translating gives CASSTRTGLAGNEQFF.

This clonotype was found a few times. The CDR3 is CASSQEGQGDRETQYF. The CDR3 DNA follows: TGTGCCAGCAGCCAAGAGGGACAGGGGGATCGAGAGACCCAGTACTTC. The rearrangement links TRBV14 to TRBJ2-5; 11 bases map to TRBD1. CDR3 length: 16 residues. Germline V gene sequence: CDR1 SGHDN, CDR2 FVKESK. After removal of 0 bases from V and 4 bases from J, the junction contained 4 bases not matched to a gene.

The sample holds a few counts of this clonotype. V is TRBV20-1 and J is TRBJ1-1; D perhaps matches TRBD1 (5 bases). Trimming cost V 5 bases and J 3 bases, with 13 bases left between them. Germline CDR1 DFQATT, CDR2 SNEGSKA (reference sequence). The CDR3 is made up of 13 amino acids. The CDR3 here is CSAGPLGDTEAFF. CDR3 coding DNA: TGCAGTGCTGGCCCCCTGGGGGACACTGAAGCTTTCTTT.

The rearrangement links TRBV19 to TRBJ1-5; perhaps TRBD1 as D (6 bases). Between the trimmed V and J ends, which lost 7 bases and 0 bases, there was a span of 19 bases. The CDR3 is 17 amino acids. The germline V gene has CDR1 LNHDA and CDR2 SQIVND (reference sequence). Here the CDR3 reads CASNPSPGHLSNQPQHF. CDR3 sequence (DNA): TGTGCCAGTAACCCTTCACCGGGACACCTTAGCAATCAGCCCCAGCATTTT.

The chain employs TRBV2 and TRBJ2-5; 14 nucleotides line up with TRBD2. CDR1 and CDR2 from the germline V gene are SNHLY and FYNNEI. V lost 6 bases and J lost 1; bases outside the gene matches: 4. The CDR3 has 16 amino acids. The DNA for the CDR3 is TGTGCCAGCAGGGGGGGACTAGCGGGGGCCCAAGAGACCCAGTACTTC. Protein sequence: CASRGGLAGAQETQYF.

This clonotype was observed a single time. The V gene is TRBV5-6, the J gene TRBJ2-2, with 7 bases that match TRBD2. Germline-derived CDR1 and CDR2 are SGHDT and YYEEEE. V trimming: 4 bases; J trimming: 6 bases; junction bases outside the gene matches: 3. CDR3 length equals 13 residues. The CDR3 sequence is CASSAGDAGELFF. The CDR3 nucleotides are TGTGCCAGCAGCGCGGGGGACGCCGGGGAGCTGTTTTTT.